The 22 T cell receptor beta chains below all came from one sample that was sequenced in a study of blood T cell repertoires in COVID-19. The repertoire was sequenced with immunoSEQ multiplex PCR; TCRdb's copy has only in-frame clones and lacks some. The sample lists tens of thousands of clones; 85% were seen once. The sequenced material came from peripheral blood. The receptor source for this set is a woman between 70 and 85 years old in a cohort sampled during active COVID-19.

The chain employs TRBV14 and TRBJ2-2; 7 bases fit TRBD1. The junction had 3 bases not matched to a gene; V was cut back by 5 bases and J by 6 bases. The V gene's germline CDR1 is SGHDN and CDR2 FVKESK. The CDR3 is 13 residues long. The CDR3 protein is CASSDRAAGELFF. The CDR3, as DNA: TGTGCCAGCAGCGACAGGGCGGCCGGGGAGCTGTTTTTT.

This chain joins TRBV4-1 and TRBJ2-5, with D tentatively TRBD2 (5 bases). This CDR3 spans 17 amino acids. The V and J ends lost 0 bases and 3 bases respectively, with 17 bases between them. Per germline, CDR1 MGHRA and CDR2 YSYEKL. Written as DNA, the CDR3 is TGCGCCAGCAGCCAAGATGGAAACGGAGAGGGAGAAGAGACCCAGTACTTC. This encodes CASSQDGNGEGEETQYF.

This clone occurred a few times. J is TRBJ2-1 and V is TRBV6-4, with D possibly being TRBD1 (6 bases). V dropped 0 bases and J dropped 10 bases, with 16 bases sitting between them. Germline V lookup: CDR1 MRHNA, CDR2 SNTAGT. This CDR3 has 15 amino acids. CDR3 coding DNA: TGTGCCAGCAGTGACTCGGGGGCTAGCTGGGGCGAGCAGTTCTTC. It codes for CASSDSGASWGEQFF.

This clone was counted only a few times. This chain links TRBV7-6 with TRBJ1-6; 8 nucleotides align to TRBD1. Germline V gene sequence: CDR1 SGHVS, CDR2 FNYEAQ. The CDR3 covers 14 residues. V dropped 8 bases and J dropped 4; count of bases not matched to a gene: 4. In nucleotides, the CDR3 is TGTGCCAGCGGGACAGGCCTTTATAATTCACCCCTCCACTTT. Residues: CASGTGLYNSPLHF.

This chain connects TRBV21-1 to TRBJ1-2. TRBV21-1 is tagged as a pseudogene. The CDR3 is 14 amino acids. Written as DNA, the CDR3 is TGTGCCAGCAACCGGAGGGTTTGTGGCTATGGCTACACCTTC. Protein sequence: CASNRRVCGYGYTF.

This clone came up a few times. This sequence joins TRBV7-8 and TRBJ2-1; D not resolved. This CDR3 comprises 13 residues. Germline V gene sequence: CDR1 SGHVS, CDR2 FQNEAQ. Trimming shortened V by 0 bases and J by 7 bases, and 7 bases separated the two germline ends. This chain's CDR3 is CASSLARFNEQFF. The CDR3 coding sequence is TGTGCCAGCAGCTTAGCGCGGTTTAATGAGCAGTTCTTC.

The rearrangement uses TRBV5-6 and TRBJ2-5; 8 bases line up with TRBD1. The trim removed 2 bases at V and 1 base at J, leaving 7 bases unmatched. The CDR3 runs to 16 residues. Germline CDR1 SGHDT, CDR2 YYEEEE. Written as DNA, the CDR3 is TGTGCCAGCAGCTTCTCAGGGGGCCCTGTCCAAGAGACCCAGTACTTC. It yields the protein CASSFSGGPVQETQYF.

The chain recombines TRBV18 with TRBJ2-5; 7 bases agree with TRBD2. V lost 2 bases to trimming and J lost 5 bases; unmatched junction nucleotides: 5. CDR1 and CDR2 (germline): KGHSH, LQKENI. This CDR3 is built from 14 residues. The CDR3 spells CASSPSLADETQYF. CDR3 nucleotide sequence: TGTGCCAGCTCACCATCCCTAGCGGACGAGACCCAGTACTTC.

This clone appeared once. Other DNA sequences in this specimen translate into the identical CDR3. The rearrangement links TRBV5-1 to TRBJ2-7, with no clear D. Trimming took 0 bases from V and 0 from J, leaving 10 bases between them. CDR1 and CDR2 (germline): SGHRS, YFSETQ. The CDR3 spans 15 residues. The CDR3 protein is CASSLGAGYSYEQYF. The CDR3, as DNA: TGCGCCAGCAGCTTGGGAGCAGGATACTCCTACGAGCAGTACTTC.

The CDR3 sequence: CASSSETGRRDDSNQPQHF. The CDR3 DNA is TGTGCCAGCAGCTCCGAGACAGGGAGGAGGGACGATAGCAATCAGCCCCAGCATTTT. The chain joins TRBV7-3 to TRBJ1-5; 7 positions agree with TRBD1. J lost 0 bases, V lost 4 bases, and 15 bases had no gene match. The CDR3 has 19 amino acids. From germline, CDR1 is SGHTA and CDR2 FQGTGA.

The V and J genes are TRBV27 and TRBJ2-2; 9 bases agree with TRBD2. Germline CDR1 is MNHEY and CDR2 is SMNVEV (reference sequence). Germline trimming cut 6 bases from V and 6 bases from J; bases unmatched to any gene: 8. This CDR3 comprises 15 residues. CDR3 region: CASRLAGESAGELFF. The DNA for the CDR3 is TGTGCCAGCAGGTTAGCGGGAGAATCGGCCGGGGAGCTGTTTTTT.

The chain recombines TRBV6-6 with TRBJ1-6, with D possibly matching TRBD1 (5 bases). This CDR3 spans 15 amino acids. V was clipped by 6 bases and J by 8 bases, with 17 bases between them. The germline CDR1 and CDR2 sequences are MNHNY and SVGAGI (reference sequence). DNA for the CDR3: TGTGCCAGCAGGGGGCCCCAGGGCGGTGATTCACCCCTCCACTTT. This gives the protein CASRGPQGGDSPLHF.

The DNA for the CDR3 is TGCAGCGCCCTACAGGGTTTCTACGAGCAGTACTTC. Residues: CSALQGFYEQYF. The V and J genes are TRBV29-1 and TRBJ2-7, with a weak D call TRBD1 (6 bases). V was cut by 7 bases and J by 3 bases, with 13 bases left in between. There are 12 residues in the CDR3. CDR1 and CDR2 from the germline V gene are SQVTM and ANQGSEA.

This clone was seen more than once but under ten times. The chain is built from TRBV28 and TRBJ2-7, with TRBD1 matching 8 bases. Germline-derived CDR1 and CDR2 are MDHEN and SYDVKM. Unmatched junction bases numbered 4, after V lost 4 bases and J lost 2 bases. The CDR3 runs to 14 residues. This CDR3 is CASSSDRVAYEQYF. The DNA for the CDR3 is TGTGCCAGCAGTTCGGACAGGGTGGCCTACGAGCAGTACTTC.

J is TRBJ1-2 and V is TRBV14; no clear D gene. Per the germline V gene, CDR1 is SGHDN and CDR2 is FVKESK. V was trimmed by 1 base and J by 4 bases, leaving 10 bases between them. The CDR3 contains 14 residues. For the CDR3, the DNA is TGTGCCAGCAGCCAAGTGGGCAGTCCCTATGGCTACACCTTC. Protein: CASSQVGSPYGYTF.

The chain employs TRBV5-4 and TRBJ2-2; 7 bases agree with TRBD2. The germline V gene encodes CDR1 SGHNT and CDR2 YYREEE (reference sequence). The V segment lost 0 bases and the J segment 5 bases; nucleotides outside the gene matches: 4. This CDR3 spans 15 amino acids. CDR3 loop: CASSLVGRPTGELFF. CDR3 in DNA: TGTGCCAGCAGCTTGGTCGGGAGGCCGACCGGGGAGCTGTTTTTT.

V and J are TRBV28 and TRBJ2-1, with D maybe TRBD2 (5 bases). This CDR3 spans 15 amino acids. The germline CDR1 and CDR2 sequences are MDHEN and SYDVKM. V lost 10 bases, J lost 3 bases, and 19 bases lay in between. This chain's CDR3 is CATRGLARNYNEQFF. For the CDR3, the DNA is TGTGCCACCCGCGGGCTAGCTCGCAACTACAATGAGCAGTTCTTC.

In its sample, this clone is medium-sized. The chain recombines TRBV5-5 with TRBJ2-2; D unclear. CDR3 length: 14 amino acids. V was pared by 1 base and J by 4 bases, with 8 bases between. Germline CDR1 reads SGHKS; CDR2 reads YYEKEE (reference sequence). The CDR3 sequence is CASSLLQSTGELFF. In nucleotides, the CDR3 is TGTGCCAGCAGCTTGTTGCAGTCCACCGGGGAGCTGTTTTTT.

The chain joins TRBV4-1 to TRBJ2-7, with 11 bases identical to TRBD1. The J segment lost 1 base and the V segment lost 4 bases, leaving 3 bases of the junction unmatched. The germline V gene encodes CDR1 MGHRA and CDR2 YSYEKL. The CDR3 contains 15 residues. The CDR3 DNA reads as TGCGCCAGCAGCCGAGGACAGGGGGCATCCTACGAGCAGTACTTC. Residues: CASSRGQGASYEQYF.

The CDR3 reads CASSFEAVQYF. Written as DNA, the CDR3 is TGTGCCAGCAGCTTTGAAGCCGTCCAGTACTTC. V gene TRBV12-1 combines with J gene TRBJ2-7; the DNA was not compared with TRBD2, the D call given in the table. TRBV12-1 constitutes a pseudogene. The CDR3 spans 11 residues.

V usage is TRBV30 and J usage is TRBJ1-6; D uncertain. CDR1 is GTSNPN, CDR2 SVGIG, per germline (reference sequence). Trimming stripped 2 bases from V and 13 bases from J, with 15 bases between. CDR3 size: 13 residues. The CDR3, as DNA: TGTGCCTGGAGTCTAGGCCCAGCGGGGCCCCTCCACTTT. Translation gives CAWSLGPAGPLHF.

The chain recombines TRBV5-1 with TRBJ2-3, with TRBD1 as a possible D gene (6 bases). The CDR3 covers 15 residues. Germline CDR1 is SGHRS and CDR2 is YFSETQ. V was trimmed by 2 bases and J by 2 bases, leaving 12 bases between them. The DNA for the CDR3 is TGCGCCAGCAGCTTATCAGGGGCTAACACAGATACGCAGTATTTT. It yields the protein CASSLSGANTDTQYF.